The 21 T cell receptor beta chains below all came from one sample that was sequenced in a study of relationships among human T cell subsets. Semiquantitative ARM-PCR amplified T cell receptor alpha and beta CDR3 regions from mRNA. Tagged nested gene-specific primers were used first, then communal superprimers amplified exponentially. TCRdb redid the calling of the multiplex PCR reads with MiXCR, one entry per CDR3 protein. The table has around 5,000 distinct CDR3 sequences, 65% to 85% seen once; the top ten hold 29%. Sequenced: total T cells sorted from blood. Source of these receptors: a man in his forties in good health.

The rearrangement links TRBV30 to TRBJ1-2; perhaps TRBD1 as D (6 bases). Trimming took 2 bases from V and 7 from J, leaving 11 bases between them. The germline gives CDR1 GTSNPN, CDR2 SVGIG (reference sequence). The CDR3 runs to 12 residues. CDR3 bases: TGTGCCTGGAGTCCAGGGGAAGCTGGCTACACCTTC. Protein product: CAWSPGEAGYTF.

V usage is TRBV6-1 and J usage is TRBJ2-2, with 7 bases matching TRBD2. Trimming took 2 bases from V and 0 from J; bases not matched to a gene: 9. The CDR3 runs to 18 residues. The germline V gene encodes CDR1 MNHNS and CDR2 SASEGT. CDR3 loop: CASSESPPGLTNTGELFF. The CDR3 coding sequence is TGTGCCAGCAGTGAATCCCCGCCGGGACTAACGAACACCGGGGAGCTGTTTTTT.

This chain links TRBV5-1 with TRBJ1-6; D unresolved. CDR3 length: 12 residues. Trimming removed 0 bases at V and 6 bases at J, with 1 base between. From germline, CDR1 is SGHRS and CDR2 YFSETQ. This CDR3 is CASSLGNSPLHF. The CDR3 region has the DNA TGCGCCAGCAGCTTGGGTAATTCACCCCTCCACTTT.

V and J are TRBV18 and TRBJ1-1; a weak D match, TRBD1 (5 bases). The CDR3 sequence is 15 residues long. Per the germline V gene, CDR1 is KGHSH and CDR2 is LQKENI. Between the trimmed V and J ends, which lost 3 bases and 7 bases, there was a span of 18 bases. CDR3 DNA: TGTGCCAGCTCACCTTCTCAGGCGGGGCGGGGTGAAGCTTTCTTT. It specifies CASSPSQAGRGEAFF. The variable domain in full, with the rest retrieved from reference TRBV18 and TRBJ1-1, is NAGVMQNPRHLVRRRGQEARLRCSPMKGHSHVYWYRQLPEEGLKFMVYLQKENIIDESGMPKERFSAEFPKEGPSILRIQQVVRGDSAAYFCASSPSQAGRGEAFFGQGTRLTVV.

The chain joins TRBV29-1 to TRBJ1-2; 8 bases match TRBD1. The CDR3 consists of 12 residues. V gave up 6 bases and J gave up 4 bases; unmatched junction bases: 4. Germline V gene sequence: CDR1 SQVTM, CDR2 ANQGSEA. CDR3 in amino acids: CSVETGGYGYTF. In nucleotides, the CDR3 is TGCAGCGTAGAAACAGGGGGCTATGGCTACACCTTC. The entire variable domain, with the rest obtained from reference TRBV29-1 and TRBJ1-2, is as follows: SAVISQKPSRDICQRGTSLTIQCQVDSQVTMMFWYRQQPGQSLTLIATANQGSEATYESGFVIDKFPISRPNLTFSTLTVSNMSPEDSSIYLCSVETGGYGYTFGSGTRLTVV.

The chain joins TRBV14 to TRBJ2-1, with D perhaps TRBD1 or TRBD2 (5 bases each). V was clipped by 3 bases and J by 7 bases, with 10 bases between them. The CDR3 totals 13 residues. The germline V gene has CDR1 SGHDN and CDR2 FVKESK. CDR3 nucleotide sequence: TGTGCCAGCAGCCATCTCGGGGCGAATGAGCAGTTCTTC. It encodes CASSHLGANEQFF.

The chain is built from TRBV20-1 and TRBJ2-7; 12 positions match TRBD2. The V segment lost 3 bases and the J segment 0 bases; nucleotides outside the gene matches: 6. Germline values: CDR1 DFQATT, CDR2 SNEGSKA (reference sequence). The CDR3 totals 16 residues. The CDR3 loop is CSASVLAGGGSYEQYF. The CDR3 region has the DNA TGCAGTGCTAGTGTACTAGCGGGAGGAGGCTCCTACGAGCAGTACTTC.

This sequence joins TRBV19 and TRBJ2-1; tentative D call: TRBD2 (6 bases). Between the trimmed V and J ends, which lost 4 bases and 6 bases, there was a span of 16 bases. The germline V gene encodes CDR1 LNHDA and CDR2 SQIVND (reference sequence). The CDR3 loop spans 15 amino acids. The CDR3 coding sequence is TGTGCCAGTAGTACAATGAGACTAGGAACCAATGAGCAGTTCTTC. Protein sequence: CASSTMRLGTNEQFF. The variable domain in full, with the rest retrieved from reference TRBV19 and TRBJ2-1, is DGGITQSPKYLFRKEGQNVTLSCEQNLNHDAMYWYRQDPGQGLRLIYYSQIVNDFQKGDIAEGYSVSREKKESFPLTVTSAQKNPTAFYLCASSTMRLGTNEQFFGPGTRLTVL.

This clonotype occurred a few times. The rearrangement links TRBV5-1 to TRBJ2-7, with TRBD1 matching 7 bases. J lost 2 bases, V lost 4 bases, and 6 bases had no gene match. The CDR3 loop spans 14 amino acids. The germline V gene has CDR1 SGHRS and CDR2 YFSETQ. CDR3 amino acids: CASSQEQGPYEQYF. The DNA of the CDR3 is TGCGCCAGCAGCCAAGAACAGGGGCCCTACGAGCAGTACTTC. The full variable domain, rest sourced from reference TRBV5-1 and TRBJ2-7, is KAGVTQTPRYLIKTRGQQVTLSCSPISGHRSVSWYQQTPGQGLQFLFEYFSETQRNKGNFPGRFSGRQFSNSRSEMNVSTLELGDSALYLCASSQEQGPYEQYFGPGTRLTVT.

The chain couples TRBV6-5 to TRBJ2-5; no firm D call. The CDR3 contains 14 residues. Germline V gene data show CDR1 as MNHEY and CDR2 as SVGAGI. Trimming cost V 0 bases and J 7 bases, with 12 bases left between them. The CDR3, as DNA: TGTGCCAGCAGTTACTCGGGTCAGCTCTCGACCCAGTACTTC. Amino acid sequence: CASSYSGQLSTQYF.

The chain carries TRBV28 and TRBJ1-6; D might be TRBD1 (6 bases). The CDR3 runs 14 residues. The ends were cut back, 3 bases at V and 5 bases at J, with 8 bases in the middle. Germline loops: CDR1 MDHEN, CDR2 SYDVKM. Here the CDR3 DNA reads TGTGCCAGCAGTTTCGGGGGCCATAATTCACCCCTCCACTTT. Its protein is CASSFGGHNSPLHF.

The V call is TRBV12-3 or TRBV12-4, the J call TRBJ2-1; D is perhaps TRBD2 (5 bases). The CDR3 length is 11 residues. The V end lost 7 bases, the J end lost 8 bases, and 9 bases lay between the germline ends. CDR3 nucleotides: TGTGCCAGCACCCGAGCGGATGAGCAGTTCTTC. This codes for CASTRADEQFF.

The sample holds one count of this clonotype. The CDR3 DNA follows: TGTGCCAGCAGCTTTAGGACTAGCGAGATCTACGAGCAGTACTTC. This translates into CASSFRTSEIYEQYF. The genes are TRBV11-2 and TRBJ2-7, with 9 bases fitting TRBD2. The V and J ends lost 3 bases and 3 bases, in that order; junction bases with no gene match: 6. The length of the CDR3 is 15 residues. CDR1 SGHAT and CDR2 FQNNGV come from the germline V gene.

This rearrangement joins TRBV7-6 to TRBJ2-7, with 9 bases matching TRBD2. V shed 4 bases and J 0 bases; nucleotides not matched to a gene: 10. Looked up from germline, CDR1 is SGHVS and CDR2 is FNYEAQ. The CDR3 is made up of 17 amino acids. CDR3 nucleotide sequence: TGTGCCAGCAGCTCCCGTGAGCGGGGGGTCCCCTCCTACGAGCAGTACTTC. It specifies CASSSRERGVPSYEQYF.

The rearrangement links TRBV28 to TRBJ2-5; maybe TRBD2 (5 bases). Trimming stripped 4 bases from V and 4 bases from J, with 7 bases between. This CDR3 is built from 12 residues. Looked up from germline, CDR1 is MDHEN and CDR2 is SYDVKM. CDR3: CASSSEGETQYF. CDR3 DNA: TGTGCCAGCAGTTCCGAGGGAGAGACCCAGTACTTC. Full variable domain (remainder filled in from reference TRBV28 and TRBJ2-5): DVKVTQSSRYLVKRTGEKVFLECVQDMDHENMFWYRQDPGLGLRLIYFSYDVKMKEKGDIPEGYSVSREKKERFSLILESASTNQTSMYLCASSSEGETQYFGPGTRLLVL.

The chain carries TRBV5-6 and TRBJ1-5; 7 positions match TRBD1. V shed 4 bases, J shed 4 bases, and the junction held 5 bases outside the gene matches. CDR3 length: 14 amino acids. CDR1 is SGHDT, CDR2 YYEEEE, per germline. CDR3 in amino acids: CASSQGQTNQPQHF. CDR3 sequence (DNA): TGTGCCAGCAGCCAGGGACAGACAAATCAGCCCCAGCATTTT.

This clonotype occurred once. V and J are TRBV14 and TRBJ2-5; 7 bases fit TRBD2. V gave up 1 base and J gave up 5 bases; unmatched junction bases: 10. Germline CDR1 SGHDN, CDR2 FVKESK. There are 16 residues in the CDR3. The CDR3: CASSQASGTILETQYF. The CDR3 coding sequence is TGTGCCAGCAGCCAAGCTTCCGGGACTATCTTGGAGACCCAGTACTTC.

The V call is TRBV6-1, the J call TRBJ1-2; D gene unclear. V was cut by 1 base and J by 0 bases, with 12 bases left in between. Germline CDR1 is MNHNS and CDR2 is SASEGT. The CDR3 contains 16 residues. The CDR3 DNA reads TGTGCCAGCAGTGAAGTGGCTTCCGTAGCTAACTATGGCTACACCTTC. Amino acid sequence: CASSEVASVANYGYTF.

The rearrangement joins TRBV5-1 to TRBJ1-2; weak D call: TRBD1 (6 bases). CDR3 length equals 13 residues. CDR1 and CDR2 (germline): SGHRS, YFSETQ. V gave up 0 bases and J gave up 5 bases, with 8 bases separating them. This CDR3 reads CASSLEGEYGYTF. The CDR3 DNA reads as TGCGCCAGCAGCTTGGAGGGGGAATATGGCTACACCTTC.

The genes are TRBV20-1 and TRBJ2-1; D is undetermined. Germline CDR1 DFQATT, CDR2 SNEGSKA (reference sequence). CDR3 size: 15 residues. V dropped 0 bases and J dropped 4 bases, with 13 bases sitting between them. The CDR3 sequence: CSARDDTRKYNEQFF. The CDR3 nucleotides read TGCAGTGCTAGAGATGATACGAGAAAATACAATGAGCAGTTCTTC.

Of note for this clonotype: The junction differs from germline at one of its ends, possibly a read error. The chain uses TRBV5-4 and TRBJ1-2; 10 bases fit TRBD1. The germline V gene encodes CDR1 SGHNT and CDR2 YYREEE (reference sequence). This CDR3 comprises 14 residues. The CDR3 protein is CASSWTGTGDGYTF. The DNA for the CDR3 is TGCGCCAGCAGCTGGACCGGGACAGGGGATGGCTACACCTTC.